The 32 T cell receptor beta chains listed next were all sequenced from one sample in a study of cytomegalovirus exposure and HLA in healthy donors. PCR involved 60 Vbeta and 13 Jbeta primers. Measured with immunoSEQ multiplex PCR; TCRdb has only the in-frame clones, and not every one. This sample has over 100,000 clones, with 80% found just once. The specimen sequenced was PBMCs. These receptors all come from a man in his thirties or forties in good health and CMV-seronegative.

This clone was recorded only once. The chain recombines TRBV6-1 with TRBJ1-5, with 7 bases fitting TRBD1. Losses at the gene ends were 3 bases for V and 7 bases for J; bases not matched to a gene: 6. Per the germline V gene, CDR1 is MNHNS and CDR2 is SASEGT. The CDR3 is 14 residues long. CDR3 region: CASSERGREQPQHF. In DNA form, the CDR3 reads TGTGCCAGCAGTGAGAGGGGGCGCGAGCAGCCCCAGCATTTT.

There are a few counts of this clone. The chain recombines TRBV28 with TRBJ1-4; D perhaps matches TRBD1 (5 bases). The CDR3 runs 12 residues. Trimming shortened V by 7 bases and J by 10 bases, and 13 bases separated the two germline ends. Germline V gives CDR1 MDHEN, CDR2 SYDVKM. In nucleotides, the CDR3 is TGTGCCAGCATCTCTGGGGGGGGAAAACTGTTTTTT. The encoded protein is CASISGGGKLFF.

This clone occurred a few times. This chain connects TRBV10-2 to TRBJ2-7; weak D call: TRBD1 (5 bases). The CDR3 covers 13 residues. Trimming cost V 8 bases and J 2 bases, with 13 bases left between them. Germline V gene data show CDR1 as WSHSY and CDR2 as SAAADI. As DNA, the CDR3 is TGCGCCAGCTCAGGGATCGCAGCCTACGAGCAGTACTTC. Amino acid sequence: CASSGIAAYEQYF.

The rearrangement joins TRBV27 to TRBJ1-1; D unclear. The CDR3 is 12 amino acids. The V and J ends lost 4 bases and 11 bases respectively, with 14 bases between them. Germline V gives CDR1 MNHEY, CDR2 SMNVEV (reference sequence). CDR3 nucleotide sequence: TGTGCCAGCAGTTCACAGAGTCTTAAGGCTTTCTTT. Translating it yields CASSSQSLKAFF.

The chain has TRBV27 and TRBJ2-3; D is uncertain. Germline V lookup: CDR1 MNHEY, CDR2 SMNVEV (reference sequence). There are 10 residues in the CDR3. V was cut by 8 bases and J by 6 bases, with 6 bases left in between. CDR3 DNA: TGTGCCAGCGGTCGGGATACGCAGTATTTT. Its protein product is CASGRDTQYF.

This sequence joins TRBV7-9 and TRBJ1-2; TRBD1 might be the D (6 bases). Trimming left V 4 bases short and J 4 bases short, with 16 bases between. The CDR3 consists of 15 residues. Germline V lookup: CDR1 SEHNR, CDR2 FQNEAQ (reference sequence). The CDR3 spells CASSSNRDLIYGYTF. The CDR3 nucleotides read TGTGCCAGCAGCTCCAACAGGGATCTTATCTATGGCTACACCTTC.

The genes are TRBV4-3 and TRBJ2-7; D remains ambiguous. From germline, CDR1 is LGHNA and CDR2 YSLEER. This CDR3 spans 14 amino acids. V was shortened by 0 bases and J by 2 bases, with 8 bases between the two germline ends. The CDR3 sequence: CASSQDRSPYEQYF. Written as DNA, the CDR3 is TGCGCCAGCAGCCAAGACAGGTCTCCCTACGAGCAGTACTTC.

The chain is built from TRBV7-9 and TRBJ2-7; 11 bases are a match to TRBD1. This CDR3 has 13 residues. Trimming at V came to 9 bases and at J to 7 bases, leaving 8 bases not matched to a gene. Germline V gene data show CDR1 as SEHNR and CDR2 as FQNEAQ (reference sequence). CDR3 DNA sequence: TGTGCCAGTTCAGGACAGGGGGCGGGGGAGCAGTACTTC. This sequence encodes CASSGQGAGEQYF.

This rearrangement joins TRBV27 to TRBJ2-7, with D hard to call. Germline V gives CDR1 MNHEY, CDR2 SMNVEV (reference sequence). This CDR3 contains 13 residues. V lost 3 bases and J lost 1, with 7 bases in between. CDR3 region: CASSFYGSYEQYF. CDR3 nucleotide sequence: TGTGCCAGCAGTTTTTACGGTTCCTACGAGCAGTACTTC.

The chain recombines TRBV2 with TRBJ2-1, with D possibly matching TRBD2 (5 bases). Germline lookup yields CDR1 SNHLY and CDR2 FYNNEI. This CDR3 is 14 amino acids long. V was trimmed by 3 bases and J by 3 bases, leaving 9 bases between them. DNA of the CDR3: TGTGCCAGCAGTGACGAGGGATTCTACAATGAGCAGTTCTTC. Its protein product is CASSDEGFYNEQFF.

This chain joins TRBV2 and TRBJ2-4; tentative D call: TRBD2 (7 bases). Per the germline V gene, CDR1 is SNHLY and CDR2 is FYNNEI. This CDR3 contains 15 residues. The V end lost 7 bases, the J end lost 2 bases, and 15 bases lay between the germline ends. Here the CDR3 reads CASILRGGTKNIQYF. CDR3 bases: TGTGCCAGCATCCTGAGGGGGGGGACCAAAAACATTCAGTACTTC.

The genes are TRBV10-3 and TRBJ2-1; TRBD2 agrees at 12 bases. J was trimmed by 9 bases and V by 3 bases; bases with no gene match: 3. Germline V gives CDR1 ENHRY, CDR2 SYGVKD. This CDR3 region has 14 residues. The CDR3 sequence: CAISEGLAGFEQFF. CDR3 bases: TGTGCCATCAGTGAAGGACTAGCGGGATTTGAGCAGTTCTTC.

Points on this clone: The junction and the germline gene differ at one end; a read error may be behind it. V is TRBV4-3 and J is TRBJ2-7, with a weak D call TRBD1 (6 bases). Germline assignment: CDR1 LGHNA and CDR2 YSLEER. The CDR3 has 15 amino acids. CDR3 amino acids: CASGQEPGAGYEQYF. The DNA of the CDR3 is TGCGCCAGCGGCCAAGAACCAGGGGCCGGGTACGAGCAGTACTTC.

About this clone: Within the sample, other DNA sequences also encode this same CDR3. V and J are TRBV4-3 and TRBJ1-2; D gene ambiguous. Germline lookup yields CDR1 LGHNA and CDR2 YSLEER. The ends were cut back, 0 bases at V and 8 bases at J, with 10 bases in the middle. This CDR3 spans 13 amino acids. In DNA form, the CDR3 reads TGCGCCAGCAGCCAAGATCGGGTATCCGGCTACACCTTC. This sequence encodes CASSQDRVSGYTF.

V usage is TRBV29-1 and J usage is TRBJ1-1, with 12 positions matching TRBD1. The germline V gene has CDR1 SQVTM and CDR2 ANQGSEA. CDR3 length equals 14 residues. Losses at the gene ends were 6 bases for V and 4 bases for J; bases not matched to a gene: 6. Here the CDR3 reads CSVAGTGGGTEAFF. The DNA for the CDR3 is TGCAGCGTGGCCGGGACAGGGGGCGGCACTGAAGCTTTCTTT.

The CDR3 sequence is CASSMGTNSGANVLTF. The CDR3 nucleotides read TGTGCCAGCAGTATGGGCACCAACTCTGGGGCCAACGTCCTGACTTTC. V and J are TRBV6-6 and TRBJ2-6; D uncertain. The CDR3 has 16 amino acids. Trimming shortened V by 5 bases and J by 0 bases, and 11 bases separated the two germline ends. The germline CDR1 and CDR2 sequences are MNHNY and SVGAGI (reference sequence).

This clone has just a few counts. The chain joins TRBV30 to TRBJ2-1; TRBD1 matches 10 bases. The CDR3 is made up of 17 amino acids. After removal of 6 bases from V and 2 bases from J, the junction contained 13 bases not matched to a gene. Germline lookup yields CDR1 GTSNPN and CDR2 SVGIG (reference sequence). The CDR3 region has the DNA TGTGCCTGTCGGATTACAGCCGGGACAGGGGCCTACAATGAGCAGTTCTTC. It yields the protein CACRITAGTGAYNEQFF.

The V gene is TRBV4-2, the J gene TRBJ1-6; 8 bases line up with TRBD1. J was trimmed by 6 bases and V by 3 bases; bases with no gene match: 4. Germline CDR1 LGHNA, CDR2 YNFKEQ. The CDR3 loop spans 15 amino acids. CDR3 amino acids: CASSQDRVGNSPLHF. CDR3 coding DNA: TGTGCCAGCAGCCAGGACAGGGTCGGTAATTCACCCCTCCACTTT.

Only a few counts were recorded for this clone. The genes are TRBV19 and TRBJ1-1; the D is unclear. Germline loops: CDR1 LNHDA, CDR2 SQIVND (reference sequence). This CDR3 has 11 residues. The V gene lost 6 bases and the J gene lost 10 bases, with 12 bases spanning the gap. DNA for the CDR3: TGTGCCAGTAGCACCGGTATACGAGCTTTCTTT. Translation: CASSTGIRAFF.

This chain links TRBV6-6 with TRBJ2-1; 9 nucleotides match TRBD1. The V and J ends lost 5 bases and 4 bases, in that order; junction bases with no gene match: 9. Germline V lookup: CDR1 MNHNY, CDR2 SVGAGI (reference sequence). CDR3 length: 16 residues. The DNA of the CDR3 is TGTGCCAGCAGTAGCTCTACAGGGGGCTCGTACAATGAGCAGTTCTTC. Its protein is CASSSSTGGSYNEQFF.

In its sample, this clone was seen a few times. CDR3 nucleotides: TGCAGCGCCTTGGGGGGTTACTCCTACGAGCAGTACTTC. As protein: CSALGGYSYEQYF. This chain links TRBV29-1 with TRBJ2-7; a weak D match, TRBD2 (6 bases). Per germline, CDR1 SQVTM and CDR2 ANQGSEA. The CDR3 totals 13 residues. Trimming shortened V by 7 bases and J by 0 bases, and 13 bases separated the two germline ends.

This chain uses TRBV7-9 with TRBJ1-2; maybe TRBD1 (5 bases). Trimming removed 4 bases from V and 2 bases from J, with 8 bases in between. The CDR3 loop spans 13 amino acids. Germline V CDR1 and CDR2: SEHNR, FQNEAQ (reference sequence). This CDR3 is CASSSTENYGYTF. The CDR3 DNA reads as TGTGCCAGCAGCTCGACAGAGAACTATGGCTACACCTTC.

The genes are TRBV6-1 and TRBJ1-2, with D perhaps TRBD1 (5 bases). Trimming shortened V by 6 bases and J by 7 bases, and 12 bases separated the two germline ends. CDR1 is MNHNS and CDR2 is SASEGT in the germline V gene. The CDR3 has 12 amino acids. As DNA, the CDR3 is TGTGCCAGCAGCAAAGACAGTGCTGGCTACACCTTC. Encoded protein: CASSKDSAGYTF.

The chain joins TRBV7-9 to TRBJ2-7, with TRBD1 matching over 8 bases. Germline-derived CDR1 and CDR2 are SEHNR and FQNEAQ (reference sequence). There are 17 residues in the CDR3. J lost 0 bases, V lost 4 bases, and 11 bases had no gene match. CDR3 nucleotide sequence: TGTGCCAGCAGCTCACACCCGGGACAGGCGAGCTCCTACGAGCAGTACTTC. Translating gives CASSSHPGQASSYEQYF.

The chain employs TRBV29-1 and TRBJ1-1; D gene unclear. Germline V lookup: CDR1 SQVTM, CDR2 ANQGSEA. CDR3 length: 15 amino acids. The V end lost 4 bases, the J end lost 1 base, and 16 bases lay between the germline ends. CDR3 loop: CSVAPGRTGNTEAFF. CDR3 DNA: TGCAGCGTTGCCCCAGGCCGCACCGGGAACACTGAAGCTTTCTTT.

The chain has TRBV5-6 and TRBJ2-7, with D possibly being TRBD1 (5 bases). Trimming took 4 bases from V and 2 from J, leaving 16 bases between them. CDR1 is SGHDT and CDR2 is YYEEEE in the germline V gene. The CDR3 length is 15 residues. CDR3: CASSLTGTQAYEQYF. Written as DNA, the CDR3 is TGTGCCAGCAGCCTCACAGGAACCCAAGCCTACGAGCAGTACTTC.

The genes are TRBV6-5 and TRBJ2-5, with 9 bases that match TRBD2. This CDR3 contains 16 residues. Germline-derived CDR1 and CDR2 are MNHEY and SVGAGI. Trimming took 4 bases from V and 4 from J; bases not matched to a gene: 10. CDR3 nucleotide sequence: TGTGCCAGCAGTTCCACGGGACTAGCCTCCCGAGAGACCCAGTACTTC. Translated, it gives CASSSTGLASRETQYF.

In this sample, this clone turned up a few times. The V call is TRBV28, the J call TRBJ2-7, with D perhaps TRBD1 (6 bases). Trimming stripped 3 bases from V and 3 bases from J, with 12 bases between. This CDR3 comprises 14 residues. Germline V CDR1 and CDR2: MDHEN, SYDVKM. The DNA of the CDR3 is TGTGCCAGCAGTTTTGAGACAGGACTCTACGAGCAGTACTTC. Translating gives CASSFETGLYEQYF.

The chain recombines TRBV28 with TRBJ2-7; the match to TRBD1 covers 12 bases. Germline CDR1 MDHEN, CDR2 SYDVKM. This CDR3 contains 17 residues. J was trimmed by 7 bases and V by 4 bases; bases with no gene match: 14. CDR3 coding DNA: TGTGCCAGCAGTTCTCCGAAACCGGGACAGGGGGCGCCGGAGCAGTACTTC. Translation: CASSSPKPGQGAPEQYF. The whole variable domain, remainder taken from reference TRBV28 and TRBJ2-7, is DVKVTQSSRYLVKRTGEKVFLECVQDMDHENMFWYRQDPGLGLRLIYFSYDVKMKEKGDIPEGYSVSREKKERFSLILESASTNQTSMYLCASSSPKPGQGAPEQYFGPGTRLTVT.

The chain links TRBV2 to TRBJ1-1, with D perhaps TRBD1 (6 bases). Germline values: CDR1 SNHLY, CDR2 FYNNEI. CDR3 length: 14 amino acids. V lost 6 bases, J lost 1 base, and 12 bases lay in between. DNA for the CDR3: TGTGCCAGCAGCCTACAGGGATCGAACACTGAAGCTTTCTTT. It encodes CASSLQGSNTEAFF.

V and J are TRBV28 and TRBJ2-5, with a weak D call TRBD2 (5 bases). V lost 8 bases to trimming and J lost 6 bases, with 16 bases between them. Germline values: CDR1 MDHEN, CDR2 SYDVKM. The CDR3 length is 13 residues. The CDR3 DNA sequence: TGTGCCAGCTGGTATAGACTAAGAAAGACCCAGTACTTC. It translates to CASWYRLRKTQYF.

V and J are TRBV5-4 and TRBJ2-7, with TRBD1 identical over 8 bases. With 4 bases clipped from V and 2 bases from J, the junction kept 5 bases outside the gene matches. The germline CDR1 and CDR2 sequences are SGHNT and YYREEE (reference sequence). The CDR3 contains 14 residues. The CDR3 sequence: CASSRGQATYEQYF. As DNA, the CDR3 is TGTGCCAGCAGCAGGGGACAGGCGACCTACGAGCAGTACTTC.